These 6 T cell receptor beta chains share one sample of origin, sequenced in a study of CD8 T cells in Susac syndrome. Roughly 0.5 to 1 ug RNA was reverse transcribed with random hexamers. TCRdb reanalysed the immunoSEQ multiplex PCR reads using MiXCR and keeps one entry per CDR3 protein. Among around 170,000 distinct CDR3 sequences listed, about 95% were seen once. The source material was CD8+ T cells from PBMCs. Receptors originate from a human donor with Susac syndrome.

The V gene is TRBV9, the J gene TRBJ1-1; D perhaps matches TRBD1 (6 bases). The CDR3 extends over 13 amino acids. V was cut by 3 bases and J by 1 base, with 7 bases left in between. Per the germline V gene, CDR1 is SGDLS and CDR2 is YYNGEE. The CDR3, as DNA: TGTGCCAGCAGCGGGGGGGCGAACACTGAAGCTTTCTTT. Translating it yields CASSGGANTEAFF. The full variable domain, completed using reference TRBV9 and TRBJ1-1, is DSGVTQTPKHLITATGQRVTLRCSPRSGDLSVYWYQQSLDQGLQFLIQYYNGEERAKGNILERFSAQQFPDLHSELNLSSLELGDSALYFCASSGGANTEAFFGQGTRLTVV.

This sequence joins TRBV15 and TRBJ1-1; a possible D gene is TRBD1 (6 bases). The V gene lost 2 bases and the J gene lost 7 bases, with 14 bases spanning the gap. The CDR3 has 14 residues. Germline values: CDR1 LNHNV, CDR2 YYDKDF (reference sequence). The CDR3 DNA follows: TGTGCCACCAGCAGAACAGGGCGGTTGGGTGAAGCTTTCTTT. Amino acids: CATSRTGRLGEAFF.

The chain couples TRBV3-1 to TRBJ1-1; unclear D gene. This CDR3 is built from 12 residues. Germline loops: CDR1 LGHDT, CDR2 YNNKEL (reference sequence). The V end was cut by 4 bases, the J end by 8 bases, with 11 bases between. The DNA of the CDR3 is TGTGCCAGCAGCCCCGGTTCGTTAGAAGCTTTCTTT. Its protein product is CASSPGSLEAFF.

The V call is TRBV30, the J call TRBJ2-1; 9 bases line up with TRBD2. Germline CDR1 and CDR2: GTSNPN and SVGIG (reference sequence). The CDR3 contains 15 residues. The J segment lost 8 bases and the V segment lost 4 bases, leaving 12 bases of the junction unmatched. The CDR3 protein is CAWKGRGGPFHEQFF. The CDR3 region has the DNA TGTGCCTGGAAGGGGCGGGGGGGTCCTTTCCATGAGCAGTTCTTC.

The chain employs TRBV7-9 and TRBJ2-1, with 9 bases that match TRBD2. The junction had 3 bases not matched to a gene; V was cut back by 1 base and J by 5 bases. Germline-derived CDR1 and CDR2 are SEHNR and FQNEAQ (reference sequence). CDR3 length equals 15 residues. In DNA form, the CDR3 reads TGTGCCAGCAGCTTAGGACTAGCGGATAACAATGAGCAGTTCTTC. Its protein product is CASSLGLADNNEQFF.

This chain uses TRBV29-1 with TRBJ1-1; 11 positions agree with TRBD1. V lost 6 bases, J lost 10 bases, and 10 bases stayed unmatched. The CDR3 is 13 amino acids. Germline assignment: CDR1 SQVTM and CDR2 ANQGSEA. The CDR3 coding sequence is TGCAGCGTCCCCATCGGACAGGGGGCTGGAGCTTTCTTT. As protein: CSVPIGQGAGAFF.